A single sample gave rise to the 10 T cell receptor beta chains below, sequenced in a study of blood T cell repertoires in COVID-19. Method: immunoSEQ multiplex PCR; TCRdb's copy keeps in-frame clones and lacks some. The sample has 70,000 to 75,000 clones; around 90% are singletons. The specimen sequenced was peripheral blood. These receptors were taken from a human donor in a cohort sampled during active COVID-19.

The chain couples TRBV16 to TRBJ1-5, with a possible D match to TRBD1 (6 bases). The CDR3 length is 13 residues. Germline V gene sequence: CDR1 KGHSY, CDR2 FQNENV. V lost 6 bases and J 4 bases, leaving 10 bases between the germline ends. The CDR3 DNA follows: TGTGCCAGCAGGGGAAGGGGGAATCAGCCCCAGCATTTT. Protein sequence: CASRGRGNQPQHF.

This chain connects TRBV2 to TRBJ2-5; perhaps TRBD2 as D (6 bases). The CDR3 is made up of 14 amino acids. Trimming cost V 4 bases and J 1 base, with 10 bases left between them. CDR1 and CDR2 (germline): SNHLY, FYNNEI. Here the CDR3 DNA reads TGTGCCAGCAGTGGAGGGACTTCCCAAGAGACCCAGTACTTC. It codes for CASSGGTSQETQYF.

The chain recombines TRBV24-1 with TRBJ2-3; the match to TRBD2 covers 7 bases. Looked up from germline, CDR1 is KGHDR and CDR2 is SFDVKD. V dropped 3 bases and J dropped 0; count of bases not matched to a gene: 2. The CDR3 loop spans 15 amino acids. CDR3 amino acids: CATSDRGVSTDTQYF. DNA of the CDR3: TGTGCCACCAGTGATCGGGGGGTTAGCACAGATACGCAGTATTTT.

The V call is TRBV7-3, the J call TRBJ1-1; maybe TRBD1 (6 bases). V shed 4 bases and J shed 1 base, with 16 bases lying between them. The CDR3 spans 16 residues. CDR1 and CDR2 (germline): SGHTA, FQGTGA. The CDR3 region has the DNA TGTGCCAGCAGCTCCCAAGGGGGTAGGGGGAACACTGAAGCTTTCTTT. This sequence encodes CASSSQGGRGNTEAFF.

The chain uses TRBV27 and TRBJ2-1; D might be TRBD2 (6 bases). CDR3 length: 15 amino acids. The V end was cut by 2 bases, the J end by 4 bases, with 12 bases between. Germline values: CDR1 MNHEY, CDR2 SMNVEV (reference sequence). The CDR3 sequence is CASSLRRELYNEQFF. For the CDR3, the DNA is TGTGCCAGCAGTTTAAGGAGGGAACTATACAATGAGCAGTTCTTC.

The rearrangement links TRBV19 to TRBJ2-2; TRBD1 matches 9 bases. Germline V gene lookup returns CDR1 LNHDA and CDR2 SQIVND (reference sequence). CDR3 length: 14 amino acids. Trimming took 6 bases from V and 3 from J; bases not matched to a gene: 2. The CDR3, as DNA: TGTGCCAGTAGGGACAGGGGAGACACCGGGGAGCTGTTTTTT. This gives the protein CASRDRGDTGELFF.

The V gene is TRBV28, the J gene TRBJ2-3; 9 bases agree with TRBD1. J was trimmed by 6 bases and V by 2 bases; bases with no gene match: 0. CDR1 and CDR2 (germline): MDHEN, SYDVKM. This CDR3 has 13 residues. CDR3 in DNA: TGTGCCAGCAGTTTAGACAGGGGGGATACGCAGTATTTT. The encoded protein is CASSLDRGDTQYF.

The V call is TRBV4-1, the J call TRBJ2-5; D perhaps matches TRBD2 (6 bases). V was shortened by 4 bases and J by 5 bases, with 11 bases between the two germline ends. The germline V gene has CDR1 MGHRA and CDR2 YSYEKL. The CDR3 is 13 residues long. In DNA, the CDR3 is TGCGCCAGCAGCCTCACGGCGGGGGAGACCCAGTACTTC. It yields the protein CASSLTAGETQYF.

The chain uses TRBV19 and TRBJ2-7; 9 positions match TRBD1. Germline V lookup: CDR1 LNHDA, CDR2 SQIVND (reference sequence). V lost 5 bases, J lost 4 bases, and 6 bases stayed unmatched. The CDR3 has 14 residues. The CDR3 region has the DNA TGTGCCAGTAGTCCCCCCGGACAGGGGTACGAGCAGTACTTC. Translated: CASSPPGQGYEQYF. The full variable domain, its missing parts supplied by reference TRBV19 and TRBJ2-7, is DGGITQSPKYLFRKEGQNVTLSCEQNLNHDAMYWYRQDPGQGLRLIYYSQIVNDFQKGDIAEGYSVSREKKESFPLTVTSAQKNPTAFYLCASSPPGQGYEQYFGPGTRLTVT.

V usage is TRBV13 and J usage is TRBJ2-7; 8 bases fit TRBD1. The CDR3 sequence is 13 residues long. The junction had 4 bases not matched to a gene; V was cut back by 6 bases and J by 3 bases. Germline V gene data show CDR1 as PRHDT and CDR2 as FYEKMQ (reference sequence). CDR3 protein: CASRYTGGYEQYF. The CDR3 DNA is TGTGCCAGCAGGTACACAGGGGGCTACGAGCAGTACTTC.